What follows are 26 T cell receptor beta chains derived from one specimen sequenced in a study of OX40 agonist ivuxolimab in advanced cancers. Profiled with immunoSEQ multiplex PCR; TCRdb holds only in-frame clones, not every one. This repertoire shows tens of thousands of clones, roughly 72% found once; its top ten account for roughly 20%. The sequencing used CD4+ or CD8+ T cells sorted from blood, collected in a trial of the OX40 agonist ivuxolimab. These receptors were obtained from an adult with an advanced solid tumor such as melanoma, head and neck, liver or kidney cancer.

This chain connects TRBV2 to TRBJ1-2; D remains ambiguous. CDR1 and CDR2 (germline): SNHLY, FYNNEI. This CDR3 has 13 amino acids. V lost 0 bases and J 8 bases, leaving 10 bases between the germline ends. The CDR3 here is CASSEAQSRGYTF. CDR3 DNA sequence: TGTGCCAGCAGTGAAGCGCAAAGTAGGGGCTACACCTTC.

This rearrangement joins TRBV7-9 to TRBJ1-1; D is unresolved. CDR1 and CDR2 from the germline V gene are SEHNR and FQNEAQ (reference sequence). The V end lost 5 bases, the J end lost 0 bases, and 7 bases lay between the germline ends. The CDR3 runs 13 residues. The CDR3 is CASSPPLNTEAFF. CDR3 DNA: TGTGCCAGCAGCCCGCCCTTGAACACTGAAGCTTTCTTT.

The chain links TRBV19 to TRBJ2-3; TRBD2 matches 7 bases. The germline CDR1 and CDR2 sequences are LNHDA and SQIVND (reference sequence). After removal of 5 bases from V and 6 bases from J, the junction contained 11 bases not matched to a gene. This CDR3 is 15 amino acids long. The CDR3 DNA reads as TGTGCCAGTAGTCTCCGTTCGGGGCGGGAGGATACGCAGTATTTT. Amino acid sequence: CASSLRSGREDTQYF.

This clone was seen a handful of times. The chain employs TRBV27 and TRBJ2-5; possibly TRBD1 for D (6 bases). The CDR3 runs to 13 residues. Trimming took off 5 bases at V and 2 bases at J, with 9 bases between the two ends. Germline V lookup: CDR1 MNHEY, CDR2 SMNVEV (reference sequence). CDR3 sequence (DNA): TGTGCCAGCAGTCCTGGGACACAAGAGACCCAGTACTTC. Its protein product is CASSPGTQETQYF.

The V call is TRBV6-5, the J call TRBJ2-7; D is uncertain. The CDR3 runs to 11 residues. The germline V gene encodes CDR1 MNHEY and CDR2 SVGAGI. V lost 2 bases and J 7 bases, leaving 6 bases between the germline ends. CDR3 nucleotides: TGTGCCAGCAGTTACGTCGGAGAGCAGTACTTC. It translates to CASSYVGEQYF.

This chain uses TRBV11-3 with TRBJ1-1; possibly TRBD1 for D (6 bases). The CDR3 spans 14 residues. The V gene's germline CDR1 is SGHNT and CDR2 YENEEA. V lost 5 bases and J lost 4, with 14 bases in between. This CDR3 is CASSQRAGATEAFF. The CDR3 bases are TGTGCCAGCAGCCAAAGGGCAGGGGCCACTGAAGCTTTCTTT. Variable domain in full (rest from reference TRBV11-3 and TRBJ1-1): EAGVVQSPRYKIIEKKQPVAFWCNPISGHNTLYWYLQNLGQGPELLIRYENEEAVDDSQLPKDRFSAERLKGVDSTLKIQPAELGDSAVYLCASSQRAGATEAFFGQGTRLTVV.

By share of the sample, this clone is medium-sized. The V gene is TRBV5-4, the J gene TRBJ2-7, with TRBD1 matching over 10 bases. Germline CDR1 is SGHNT and CDR2 is YYREEE (reference sequence). The CDR3 is made up of 15 amino acids. With V trimmed by 3 bases and J by 4 bases, 7 bases remained unmatched. CDR3 residues: CASSSAGTGDYEQYF. Here the CDR3 DNA reads TGTGCCAGCAGCTCGGCCGGGACAGGGGATTACGAGCAGTACTTC.

The rearrangement joins TRBV27 to TRBJ2-1; the D is unclear. The germline gives CDR1 MNHEY, CDR2 SMNVEV (reference sequence). The length of the CDR3 is 12 residues. With 6 bases removed from V and 5 bases from J, the gap between germline ends came to 8 bases. For the CDR3, the DNA is TGTGCCAGCAGCGTGAGCGACAATGAGCAGTTCTTC. This translates into CASSVSDNEQFF.

V is TRBV4-2 and J is TRBJ2-5; 7 bases are a match to TRBD1. This CDR3 is 13 amino acids long. V lost 4 bases to trimming and J lost 2 bases; unmatched junction nucleotides: 1. CDR1 is LGHNA, CDR2 YNFKEQ, per germline. The CDR3 bases are TGTGCCAGCAGCCCGGGACAGCAAGAGACCCAGTACTTC. It is translated as CASSPGQQETQYF.

This rearrangement joins TRBV2 to TRBJ2-3; D is uncertain. V dropped 0 bases and J dropped 0 bases, with 10 bases sitting between them. The CDR3 loop spans 16 amino acids. The germline V gene encodes CDR1 SNHLY and CDR2 FYNNEI. CDR3 DNA sequence: TGTGCCAGCAGTGAAGCCCCAACAGAAAGCACAGATACGCAGTATTTT. Its translation: CASSEAPTESTDTQYF.

CDR3 protein: CASTWTGHYEQYF. The CDR3 DNA is TGTGCCAGCACTTGGACAGGCCACTACGAGCAGTACTTC. The chain couples TRBV28 to TRBJ2-7; 7 positions agree with TRBD1. This CDR3 is 13 amino acids long. The V gene end was trimmed by 7 bases and the J gene end by 3 bases; junction bases not matched to a gene: 6. Germline V gene data show CDR1 as MDHEN and CDR2 as SYDVKM.

This clone came up once. The CDR3 protein is CASTRDLTGTQPQHF. CDR3 in DNA: TGTGCCAGCACTAGAGACCTGACAGGGACTCAGCCCCAGCATTTT. This sequence joins TRBV6-1 and TRBJ1-5, with 7 positions matching TRBD1. The CDR3 loop spans 15 amino acids. Germline lookup yields CDR1 MNHNS and CDR2 SASEGT. V trimming: 7 bases; J trimming: 6 bases; junction bases outside the gene matches: 12.

This clone has only a few counts. The chain employs TRBV6-1 and TRBJ2-1; TRBD2 aligns across 10 bases. CDR1 and CDR2 (germline): MNHNS, SASEGT. V lost 6 bases to trimming and J lost 8 bases; unmatched junction nucleotides: 7. The CDR3 extends over 14 amino acids. The CDR3 bases are TGTGCCAGCAGCGAGCCTCTAGCGGGGGATGAGCAGTTCTTC. The encoded protein is CASSEPLAGDEQFF.

The chain recombines TRBV9 with TRBJ2-1; TRBD1 matches at 10 bases. Germline assignment: CDR1 SGDLS and CDR2 YYNGEE. Trimming cost V 2 bases and J 3 bases; bases outside gene matches: 2. The CDR3 runs to 15 residues. The CDR3 sequence: CASSVRDRGYNEQFF. The CDR3 DNA reads TGTGCCAGCAGCGTCCGGGACAGGGGCTACAATGAGCAGTTCTTC.

V usage is TRBV19 and J usage is TRBJ1-4; 10 nucleotides match TRBD1. J gave up 6 bases and V 4 bases, and 14 bases lay outside the gene matches. Germline-derived CDR1 and CDR2 are LNHDA and SQIVND (reference sequence). The CDR3 consists of 18 residues. CDR3 amino acids: CASSTLGTGEVLDEKLFF. DNA for the CDR3: TGTGCCAGTAGTACCCTCGGGACAGGGGAGGTATTGGATGAAAAACTGTTTTTT.

Remarks on this clone: Other DNA sequences in this sample translate to the same CDR3. This chain links TRBV5-6 with TRBJ2-7; D gene unclear. Germline CDR1 SGHDT, CDR2 YYEEEE. There are 11 residues in the CDR3. The V and J ends lost 0 bases and 2 bases respectively, with 0 bases between them. In DNA form, the CDR3 reads TGTGCCAGCAGCTTGGCCTACGAGCAGTACTTC. This codes for CASSLAYEQYF.

In its sample, this clone is medium-sized (0.01 to 0.1%). This chain uses TRBV10-3 with TRBJ2-5; 14 bases are a match to TRBD2. The CDR3 length is 18 residues. Germline V CDR1 and CDR2: ENHRY, SYGVKD. V lost 0 bases and J lost 5; bases outside the gene matches: 8. Here the CDR3 DNA reads TGTGCCATCAGTGAGTCAAGGACTAGCGGGGGGAAGAGTGAGACCCAGTACTTC. It specifies CAISESRTSGGKSETQYF.

This clone was seen once. The V call is TRBV30, the J call TRBJ1-2, with TRBD1 as a possible D gene (5 bases). From germline, CDR1 is GTSNPN and CDR2 SVGIG (reference sequence). The CDR3 consists of 12 residues. Trimming removed 3 bases at V and 3 bases at J, with 8 bases between. CDR3 residues: CAWSPGDYGYTF. The CDR3 DNA follows: TGTGCCTGGAGCCCGGGGGACTATGGCTACACCTTC.

The chain recombines TRBV5-5 with TRBJ2-1; 9 bases fit TRBD1. V was clipped by 3 bases and J by 5 bases; unmatched bases: 6. CDR3 length: 15 amino acids. Germline assignment: CDR1 SGHKS and CDR2 YYEKEE (reference sequence). The CDR3 loop reads CASSWGTGINNEQFF. In DNA form, the CDR3 reads TGTGCCAGCAGCTGGGGGACAGGGATCAACAATGAGCAGTTCTTC.

This sequence joins TRBV7-3 and TRBJ2-1, with D possibly being TRBD2 (5 bases). In germline, CDR1 is SGHTA, CDR2 FQGTGA. CDR3 size: 11 residues. V was shortened by 8 bases and J by 9 bases, with 11 bases between the two germline ends. The CDR3 protein is CASREGFEQFF. The DNA of the CDR3 is TGTGCCAGCCGGGAAGGATTTGAGCAGTTCTTC.

This chain uses TRBV5-4 with TRBJ1-2; 8 bases match TRBD1. Looked up from germline, CDR1 is SGHNT and CDR2 is YYREEE (reference sequence). CDR3 length equals 16 residues. Losses at the gene ends were 0 bases for V and 7 bases for J; bases not matched to a gene: 11. The DNA of the CDR3 is TGTGCCAGCAGCTTGGCCACCGCCGACAGGGGCGGTGGCTACACCTTC. Its translation is CASSLATADRGGGYTF.

About this clone itself: A read error may explain this, as a much larger clone is one base away. The sample has other DNA sequences that encode this CDR3 too. The chain recombines TRBV29-1 with TRBJ2-1; D is perhaps TRBD2 (7 bases). From germline, CDR1 is SQVTM and CDR2 ANQGSEA. The CDR3 is 18 amino acids. The CDR3 DNA reads TGCTGCGTTGAAGGGGGGGGAGGGGCAGGAGGTTCCTACAATGAGCAGTTCTTC. It yields the protein CCVEGGGGAGGSYNEQFF.

Notes on this clone: This sample includes further DNA sequences coding for the same CDR3. The chain recombines TRBV29-1 with TRBJ2-1; the D gene could be TRBD1 or TRBD2 (6 bases each). Trimming removed 6 bases from V and 1 base from J, with 25 bases in between. The CDR3 consists of 18 residues. The germline V gene has CDR1 SQVTM and CDR2 ANQGSEA. The CDR3 DNA reads TGCAGCGTGGACGGTGGGGGCGGGGCAGGAGGTTCCTACAATGAGCAGTTCTTC. Protein sequence: CSVDGGGGAGGSYNEQFF.

This clone was detected only once. This rearrangement joins TRBV6-5 to TRBJ2-7; no firm D call. The germline CDR1 and CDR2 sequences are MNHEY and SVGAGI. Trimming took 4 bases from V and 7 from J, leaving 14 bases between them. CDR3 length: 13 residues. The CDR3 DNA follows: TGTGCCAGCAGTTCCAGTCGCCAAAAGGAGCAGTACTTC. This codes for CASSSSRQKEQYF.

The J gene is TRBJ2-5, the V gene TRBV15; D uncertain. The CDR3 extends over 18 amino acids. V was pared by 0 bases and J by 0 bases, with 17 bases between. Germline V lookup: CDR1 LNHNV, CDR2 YYDKDF (reference sequence). The CDR3 DNA reads as TGTGCCACCAGCAGAGATCTGGCGGACCTTTTGTACCAAGAGACCCAGTACTTC. Residues: CATSRDLADLLYQETQYF. Full variable domain (outside the CDR3, taken from reference TRBV15 and TRBJ2-5): DAMVIQNPRYQVTQFGKPVTLSCSQTLNHNVMYWYQQKSSQAPKLLFHYYDKDFNNEADTPDNFQSRRPNTSFCFLDIRSPGLGDTAMYLCATSRDLADLLYQETQYFGPGTRLLVL.

This clone showed up just a few times. The chain carries TRBV7-3 and TRBJ1-1; no clear D gene. This CDR3 is built from 13 residues. Germline V gene data show CDR1 as SGHTA and CDR2 as FQGTGA. V was cut by 5 bases and J by 7 bases, with 14 bases left in between. CDR3 in amino acids: CASSKELLDEAFF. The CDR3 nucleotides read TGTGCCAGCAGCAAAGAACTCTTGGATGAAGCTTTCTTT.